One T cell receptor (beta chain) is described in this entry. Its antigen remains unknown. This entry comes from a study of T cell repertoires and HLA-DP antigens. Overall study: One alloantigen had around 11 groove amino acid differences from self, the other one.

Produced via immunoSEQ multiplex PCR; TCRdb's table is partial and in-frame only. The sample consists of roughly 73,000 clones, around 80% of them appearing once. Study conclusions and caveats: No separate analysis of naive versus memory CD4+ cells was done.

Germline CDR1 reads MGHRA; CDR2 reads YSYEKL. The CDR3 has 17 amino acids. The trim removed 0 bases at V and 2 bases at J, leaving 5 bases unmatched. The material sequenced was CD4+ T cells from PBMCs. The chain couples TRBV4-1 to TRBJ1-5; TRBD1 agrees at 9 bases. The receptor was isolated from a man between 60 and 75 years old in good health and CMV-seronegative. The CDR3 sequence is CASSQDGRDRGNQPQHF. The CDR3, as DNA: TGCGCCAGCAGCCAAGATGGGAGGGACAGGGGCAATCAGCCCCAGCATTTT.